These 7 T cell receptor beta chains share one sample of origin, sequenced in a study of T cell changes during pregnancy in multiple sclerosis. Assay used: immunoSEQ multiplex PCR; TCRdb lists only in-frame clones, some missing. The top ten clones hold over 2% of a sample with tens of thousands of clones, roughly 93% of them seen once. The sample consisted of peripheral blood, taken in the second trimester of pregnancy. The source is a female donor with multiple sclerosis, enrolled in a pregnancy study.

In nucleotides, the CDR3 is TGTGCCAGCATCCCAGGGGGCGCCAGCAATCAGCCCCAGCATTTT. Translated, it gives CASIPGGASNQPQHF. V is TRBV6-6 and J is TRBJ1-5; 8 bases match TRBD1. V trimming: 7 bases; J trimming: 1 base; junction bases outside the gene matches: 6. Per germline, CDR1 MNHNY and CDR2 SVGAGI (reference sequence). This CDR3 region has 15 residues.

The gene calls are TRBV5-8 and TRBJ2-1, with TRBD2 identical over 11 bases. Unmatched junction bases numbered 3, after V lost 4 bases and J lost 3 bases. The germline CDR1 and CDR2 sequences are SGHTS and YDEGEE. This CDR3 spans 15 amino acids. This CDR3 is CASSQTSGVYNEQFF. The CDR3 nucleotides read TGTGCCAGCAGCCAGACTAGCGGGGTCTACAATGAGCAGTTCTTC.

V gene TRBV7-3 combines with J gene TRBJ2-1; 11 bases fit TRBD2. CDR3 length: 17 residues. Germline loops: CDR1 SGHTA, CDR2 FQGTGA. The V and J ends lost 2 bases and 7 bases, in that order; junction bases with no gene match: 10. CDR3 sequence reads: CASSLFGISGGGNEQFF. In DNA, the CDR3 is TGTGCCAGCAGCTTATTCGGAATTAGCGGGGGGGGAAATGAGCAGTTCTTC.

The genes are TRBV9 and TRBJ2-3, with 9 bases identical to TRBD2. The CDR3 length is 15 residues. Germline loops: CDR1 SGDLS, CDR2 YYNGEE. After removal of 2 bases from V and 6 bases from J, the junction contained 7 bases not matched to a gene. In nucleotides, the CDR3 is TGTGCCAGCAGCGTTGCGGGGGGGCCTGGGGATACGCAGTATTTT. As protein: CASSVAGGPGDTQYF.

This clone has a single count. J is TRBJ2-2 and V is TRBV5-1, with D perhaps matching TRBD1 (5 bases). CDR1 and CDR2 (germline): SGHRS, YFSETQ. The CDR3 consists of 16 residues. The ends were cut back, 5 bases at V and 0 bases at J, with 14 bases in the middle. The CDR3: CASRVGASSNTGELFF. The CDR3 DNA is TGCGCCAGCAGAGTAGGGGCTAGTTCGAACACCGGGGAGCTGTTTTTT.

The chain links TRBV6-5 to TRBJ1-1; D might be TRBD1 (5 bases). Germline V lookup: CDR1 MNHEY, CDR2 SVGAGI. Trimming cost V 8 bases and J 0 bases, with 13 bases left between them. This CDR3 has 14 residues. CDR3 sequence reads: CASLRDSLNTEAFF. CDR3 nucleotides: TGTGCCAGCCTTAGAGACAGTTTGAACACTGAAGCTTTCTTT.

V gene TRBV9 combines with J gene TRBJ1-6, with a tentative D call TRBD1 (5 bases). CDR1 and CDR2 (germline): SGDLS, YYNGEE. The CDR3 has 17 amino acids. V lost 4 bases to trimming and J lost 0 bases, with 14 bases between them. The CDR3 coding sequence is TGTGCCAGCAGCCCTCGAAGGGGCGCCTCCTATAATTCACCCCTCCACTTT. Translated: CASSPRRGASYNSPLHF.